A single sample gave rise to the 27 T cell receptor beta chains below, sequenced in a study of blood T cells in healthy people across ages. PCR was performed a second time for roughly 7 to 11 cycles using a sample-barcoded 5' primer and a J-beta primer mix. TCRdb itself ran the 5' RACE reads through MiXCR, one entry per CDR3 protein. The sample yields around 900,000 distinct CDR3 sequences, roughly half seen once. The sequencing input was blood. The receptors were sampled from a woman between 55 and 75 years old in good health.

This clonotype occurred once. The chain joins TRBV27 to TRBJ2-1; D is perhaps TRBD2 (6 bases). Trimming pared 5 bases from V and 2 bases from J, leaving 13 bases between. CDR3 length: 15 amino acids. Looked up from germline, CDR1 is MNHEY and CDR2 is SMNVEV (reference sequence). CDR3 coding DNA: TGTGCCAGCAGTCAGCCCCTAGCGACCTACAATGAGCAGTTCTTC. This gives the protein CASSQPLATYNEQFF.

J is TRBJ1-5 and V is TRBV20-1; D perhaps matches TRBD1 (6 bases). The germline V and J ends were trimmed by 1 base and 4 bases, with 11 bases remaining between them. CDR1 and CDR2 from the germline V gene are DFQATT and SNEGSKA (reference sequence). The CDR3 is made up of 14 amino acids. CDR3 protein: CSARAGTPNQPQHF. In DNA form, the CDR3 reads TGCAGTGCTAGAGCGGGGACACCTAATCAGCCCCAGCATTTT.

The rearrangement joins TRBV3-1 to TRBJ2-3, with unresolved D. The ends were cut back, 4 bases at V and 6 bases at J, with 11 bases in the middle. CDR1 is LGHDT and CDR2 is YNNKEL in the germline V gene (reference sequence). There are 13 residues in the CDR3. CDR3 sequence (DNA): TGTGCCAGCAGCCGATCACCTGTGGATACGCAGTATTTT. It specifies CASSRSPVDTQYF.

The chain's CDR3 is CASSQDPGLAGDEVSNEQFF. CDR3 nucleotide sequence: TGCGCCAGCAGCCAAGACCCGGGACTAGCGGGAGATGAAGTAAGTAATGAGCAGTTCTTC. V gene TRBV4-1 combines with J gene TRBJ2-1; 14 positions match TRBD2. The V gene's germline CDR1 is MGHRA and CDR2 YSYEKL. V trimming: 0 bases; J trimming: 7 bases; junction bases outside the gene matches: 14. The CDR3 length is 20 residues.

The rearrangement joins TRBV28 to TRBJ2-4; 10 nucleotides line up with TRBD1. The CDR3 spans 14 residues. V was pared by 5 bases and J by 7 bases, with 5 bases of the junction left unmatched. Per the germline V gene, CDR1 is MDHEN and CDR2 is SYDVKM. CDR3 loop: CASSQGQGINIQYF. CDR3 in DNA: TGTGCCAGCAGTCAGGGACAGGGGATCAACATTCAGTACTTC.

The chain employs TRBV7-2 and TRBJ2-5; possibly TRBD2 for D (6 bases). The J call could be wrong; TRBJ2-7 is a better fit for the DNA end. The germline gives CDR1 SGHTA, CDR2 FQGNSA. The CDR3 length is 16 residues. The CDR3 nucleotides read TGTGCCAGCAGCTTAGTAAGCAGGAGGGCTAGGGACGAGCAGTACTTC. This translates into CASSLVSRRARDEQYF.

The chain employs TRBV20-1 and TRBJ2-4, with 7 bases fitting TRBD2. The DNA end lines up better with TRBJ2-7; the J call may be wrong. CDR1 is DFQATT and CDR2 is SNEGSKA in the germline V gene (reference sequence). The CDR3 sequence is 13 residues long. This CDR3 is CSAGGEGSYEQYF. The CDR3 DNA sequence: TGCAGTGCTGGGGGGGAGGGTTCCTACGAGCAGTACTTC.

The chain uses TRBV2 and TRBJ1-5; D remains ambiguous. Trimming left V 6 bases short and J 12 bases short, with 18 bases between. The CDR3 is 13 amino acids. Germline lookup yields CDR1 SNHLY and CDR2 FYNNEI. The CDR3 sequence: CASSPPGKTFQHF. The CDR3 nucleotides read TGTGCCAGCAGCCCCCCGGGGAAGACCTTCCAGCATTTT.

This clonotype was detected a few times. This chain connects TRBV20-1 to TRBJ2-3; possible D gene TRBD1, 6 bases. CDR1 and CDR2 (germline): DFQATT, SNEGSKA (reference sequence). The V gene lost 6 bases and the J gene lost 2 bases, with 12 bases spanning the gap. This CDR3 region has 13 residues. The CDR3 region has the DNA TGCAGTGCCAGGGGTCGAGACACAGATACGCAGTATTTT. Protein: CSARGRDTDTQYF.

In this sample, this clonotype turned up a few times. J is TRBJ1-6 and V is TRBV6-2 or TRBV6-3; D not certain. Germline V gene lookup returns CDR1 MNHEY and CDR2 SVGEGT. V was pared by 5 bases and J by 7 bases, with 21 bases between. CDR3 length: 17 amino acids. CDR3 DNA: TGTGCCAGCAGTACCTCAGTGGGTGCGAGACGGAATTCACCCCTCCACTTT. It encodes CASSTSVGARRNSPLHF.

This clonotype came up a few times. This chain links TRBV28 with TRBJ1-5; 10 bases line up with TRBD1. Trimming removed 6 bases from V and 7 bases from J; junction bases left unmatched: 12. CDR1 and CDR2 from the germline V gene are MDHEN and SYDVKM. This CDR3 spans 16 amino acids. The CDR3 nucleotides read TGTGCCAGCAGCCAGATCGCGGGACAGGGGTACCAGCCCCAGCATTTT. This sequence encodes CASSQIAGQGYQPQHF.

The J gene is TRBJ2-7, the V gene TRBV6-2 or TRBV6-3; 9 bases match TRBD1. The J segment lost 0 bases and the V segment lost 5 bases, leaving 8 bases of the junction unmatched. The germline V gene has CDR1 MNHEY and CDR2 SVGEGT. The length of the CDR3 is 16 residues. DNA for the CDR3: TGTGCCAGCAGTACTACCGGGACAGGGTACTCCTACGAGCAGTACTTC. It codes for CASSTTGTGYSYEQYF.

This sequence joins TRBV20-1 and TRBJ1-2, with D possibly TRBD1 on 5 matching bases. Germline values: CDR1 DFQATT, CDR2 SNEGSKA (reference sequence). V gave up 1 base and J gave up 8 bases, with 23 bases separating them. This CDR3 is 16 amino acids long. This CDR3 is CSARGQGKDGYIGYTF. For the CDR3, the DNA is TGCAGTGCTAGAGGTCAGGGTAAAGACGGGTACATAGGCTACACCTTC.

The chain carries TRBV6-2 or TRBV6-3 and TRBJ2-1; 7 bases match TRBD2. The germline gives CDR1 MNHEY, CDR2 SVGEGT. This CDR3 region has 13 residues. J was trimmed by 7 bases and V by 5 bases; bases with no gene match: 5. CDR3 protein: CASSPTSFNEQFF. The CDR3 DNA reads TGTGCCAGCAGTCCGACTAGCTTTAATGAGCAGTTCTTC.

This clonotype was observed a few times. The chain's CDR3 is CASKPAGGRETQYF. CDR3 sequence (DNA): TGTGCCAGCAAGCCAGCGGGAGGGAGAGAGACCCAGTACTTC. This sequence joins TRBV6-2 or TRBV6-3 and TRBJ2-5, with 10 bases lining up with TRBD2. The V gene's germline CDR1 is MNHEY and CDR2 SVGEGT. V dropped 7 bases and J dropped 4; count of bases not matched to a gene: 6. CDR3 length equals 14 residues.

V usage is TRBV12-3 or TRBV12-4 and J usage is TRBJ2-3, with 8 bases identical to TRBD1. The junction had 18 bases not matched to a gene; V was cut back by 5 bases and J by 14 bases. The CDR3 spans 15 residues. Here the CDR3 DNA reads TGTGCCAGCAGTCCCAGGGGGCTCCTCGCCGGAAGGCTGTATTTT. Translation: CASSPRGLLAGRLYF.

The rearrangement uses TRBV28 and TRBJ2-7; D is unclear. This CDR3 has 16 residues. The V gene's germline CDR1 is MDHEN and CDR2 SYDVKM. V dropped 2 bases and J dropped 5 bases, with 19 bases sitting between them. CDR3 bases: TGTGCCAGCAGTTTACCCTCGAACGGTGGCCGGAACGAGCAGTACTTC. Translated: CASSLPSNGGRNEQYF.

The chain carries TRBV19 and TRBJ1-5; no clear D gene. V lost 1 base and J 6 bases, leaving 13 bases between the germline ends. The CDR3 has 15 residues. The germline V gene has CDR1 LNHDA and CDR2 SQIVND (reference sequence). The CDR3 spells CASSIVGMGSQPQHF. CDR3 DNA: TGTGCCAGTAGTATAGTTGGAATGGGCAGTCAGCCCCAGCATTTT.

This chain uses TRBV7-9 with TRBJ2-7; tentatively, D is TRBD1 (6 bases). Deletions cut 5 bases from V and 0 bases from J, with 14 bases between. There are 15 residues in the CDR3. Germline assignment: CDR1 SEHNR and CDR2 FQNEAQ (reference sequence). The CDR3 DNA follows: TGTGCCAGCAGCCTCCAGGGGCCTATCTCCTACGAGCAGTACTTC. Encoded protein: CASSLQGPISYEQYF.

This chain uses TRBV20-1 with TRBJ2-3; perhaps D is TRBD1 or TRBD2 (5 bases each). The CDR3 runs 15 residues. V was trimmed by 1 base and J by 4 bases, leaving 15 bases between them. CDR1 and CDR2 from the germline V gene are DFQATT and SNEGSKA (reference sequence). CDR3 residues: CSARGGRPTADTQYF. CDR3 sequence (DNA): TGCAGTGCTAGAGGGGGGAGACCCACGGCAGATACGCAGTATTTT.

A remark on this clonotype: At one boundary the junction diverges from the germline segment, which might be a read error. The V call is TRBV7-9, the J call TRBJ2-7; weak D call: TRBD2 (5 bases). The CDR3 spans 14 residues. Germline CDR1 SEHNR, CDR2 FQNEAQ (reference sequence). CDR3 region: CASSLARVSYEQYF. The CDR3, as DNA: TGTGCCAGCAGCCTAGCTCGGGTATCCTACGAGCAGTACTTC.

A few counts support this clonotype. For the CDR3, the DNA is TGCGCCAGCAGCCGGGAGACTAGCGGGAGGGCCTACGAGCAGTACTTC. Translation gives CASSRETSGRAYEQYF. This chain connects TRBV4-3 to TRBJ2-7, with 14 bases fitting TRBD2. V dropped 4 bases and J dropped 2; count of bases not matched to a gene: 4. Germline values: CDR1 LGHNA, CDR2 YSLEER. This CDR3 is 16 amino acids long.

This clonotype has a handful of counts. J is TRBJ2-6 and V is TRBV12-3 or TRBV12-4; 8 bases agree with TRBD1. V was clipped by 6 bases and J by 4 bases; unmatched bases: 23. The CDR3 is made up of 21 amino acids. CDR3 coding DNA: TGTGCCAGCAGCTCGACAGGGGTCTTCGCGGCGGGGATCGAAGGGGCCAACGTCCTGACTTTC. Amino acid sequence: CASSSTGVFAAGIEGANVLTF.

This chain uses TRBV29-1 with TRBJ1-2; weak D call: TRBD1 (6 bases). The V end was cut by 2 bases, the J end by 4 bases, with 14 bases between. Germline V gene data show CDR1 as SQVTM and CDR2 as ANQGSEA. The CDR3 loop spans 14 amino acids. The CDR3 sequence is CSVETRDTFYGYTF. In DNA, the CDR3 is TGCAGCGTTGAAACCCGGGACACCTTCTATGGCTACACCTTC.

This clonotype was recorded once. This chain connects TRBV28 to TRBJ1-2; TRBD1 matches 7 bases. Germline-derived CDR1 and CDR2 are MDHEN and SYDVKM. There are 15 residues in the CDR3. V gave up 6 bases and J gave up 1 base; unmatched junction bases: 8. The CDR3 bases are TGTGCCAGCAGCCCACAGGGGATTTATAACTATGGCTACACCTTC. Protein: CASSPQGIYNYGYTF.

This clonotype has only one observation. This chain links TRBV5-5 with TRBJ2-1; the D is unclear. From germline, CDR1 is SGHKS and CDR2 YYEKEE (reference sequence). V dropped 4 bases and J dropped 4 bases, with 18 bases sitting between them. This CDR3 has 16 amino acids. DNA of the CDR3: TGTGCCAGCAGCGTCAGTGGGCTTCCCCCATACAATGAGCAGTTCTTC. Residues: CASSVSGLPPYNEQFF.

The chain is built from TRBV29-1 and TRBJ1-1; the match to TRBD1 covers 10 bases. Trimming cost V 6 bases and J 4 bases; bases outside gene matches: 5. The CDR3 runs to 13 residues. The germline CDR1 and CDR2 sequences are SQVTM and ANQGSEA. CDR3 protein: CSVRQGAGTEAFF. CDR3 nucleotides: TGCAGCGTAAGACAGGGGGCTGGCACTGAAGCTTTCTTT.